Listed below are T cell receptor beta chains from one sample, sequenced in a study of T cell repertoires in aging, cancer and after chemotherapy. TCRdb reanalysed the multiplex PCR reads using MiXCR and keeps one entry per CDR3 protein. The sample carries some 10,000 distinct CDR3 sequences, roughly a third recorded once. Sequencing was done on a sample of blood. The source of these receptors is a human donor in good health. Both conserved end residues are part of each CDR3. D genes are given only for firm matches. Clone sizes are given selectively: once, few, many, or a class where the clone is expanded.

V	size	D	J	DNA	CDR3
TRBV5-1	few	TRBD2	TRBJ2-1	TGCGCCAGCAGCGAGAGCGGGAGCTCCTACAATGAGCAGTTCTTC	CASSESGSSYNEQFF
TRBV27	NA	TRBD1	TRBJ1-6	TGTGCCAGCAGTCCCGGACAGGGCACGAATTCACCCCTCCACTTT	CASSPGQGTNSPLHF
TRBV6-2/TRBV6-3	NA	NA	TRBJ1-2	TGTGCCAGCAGTTACTCCTCACCTAGTAGCTACACCTTC	CASSYSSPSSYTF
TRBV10-3	few	NA	TRBJ2-5	TGTGCCATCAGGGGGGTCGGACAAGAGACCCAGTACTTC	CAIRGVGQETQYF
TRBV10-3	NA	TRBD2	TRBJ2-3	TGTGCCATCAGTGAGATTGGCGGGAGGGCGGTAGCGACGGATACGCAGTATTTT	CAISEIGGRAVATDTQYF
TRBV28	few	TRBD2	TRBJ2-3	TGTGCCAGCAGTCCCATGACTAGCGGGATGTATACGCAGTATTTT	CASSPMTSGMYTQYF
TRBV18	few	TRBD2	TRBJ2-3	TGTGCCAGCTCACCACGTTCCAGCGGGAGCGGGGATACGCAGTATTTT	CASSPRSSGSGDTQYF
TRBV27	NA	TRBD1	TRBJ2-2	TGTGCCAGCAGTCGTCCGGGACAGGGGTTCACCGGGGAGCTGTTTTTT	CASSRPGQGFTGELFF
TRBV5-6	NA	NA	TRBJ1-5	TGTGCCAGCAGCTTGGTTGGAGGGCATAGCAATCAGCCCCAGCATTTT	CASSLVGGHSNQPQHF
TRBV12-3/TRBV12-4	NA	TRBD2	TRBJ2-7	TGTGCCAGCAGTTTAGGACTAGCGGGGGGGAACTACGAGCAGTACTTC	CASSLGLAGGNYEQYF
TRBV18	NA	NA	TRBJ2-7	TGTGCCAGCTCACCACAGACGGGGAGCTCCTACGAGCAGTACTTC	CASSPQTGSSYEQYF
TRBV4-3	NA	TRBD1	TRBJ1-2	TGCGCCAGCAGCCAAGCTCTTGGGACAGCCGTCTATGGCTACACCTTC	CASSQALGTAVYGYTF
TRBV5-4	NA	NA	TRBJ1-5	TGTGCCAGCAGCTTGGCGGGGGACGGAAAACCCCAGCATTTT	CASSLAGDGKPQHF
TRBV19	NA	NA	TRBJ1-5	TGTGCCAGTGGGGGGAGGGCCCTAGTGGGGCAGCCCCAGCATTTT	CASGGRALVGQPQHF
TRBV27	NA	NA	TRBJ1-1	TGTGCCAGCAGTTACAACAGGGCCACTGAAGCTTTCTTT	CASSYNRATEAFF
TRBV6-1	few	TRBD1	TRBJ1-4	TGTGCCAGCAGCCTGGACAGGGCTAGAGAAAAACTGTTTTTT	CASSLDRAREKLFF
TRBV6-5	few	TRBD1	TRBJ2-1	TGTGCCAGCAGAGACGGACAGGAGAGCTCCTACAATGAGCAGTTCTTC	CASRDGQESSYNEQFF
TRBV30	few	NA	TRBJ1-1	TGTGCCTGGAGTGTAATTTCTGAAGCTTTCTTT	CAWSVISEAFF
TRBV6-5	medium-sized	NA	TRBJ2-6	TGTGCCAGCACCAACCTCAGGTTGTTCAACGTCCTGACTTTC	CASTNLRLFNVLTF
TRBV6-5	few	NA	TRBJ1-5	TGTGCCAGCAGTTATAGTGTGGTTTATAGCAATCAGCCCCAGCATTTT	CASSYSVVYSNQPQHF
TRBV27	NA	TRBD1	TRBJ1-2	TGTGCCAGTTCTCCAATCGGGGACAGTCTCTATGGCTACACCTTC	CASSPIGDSLYGYTF
TRBV20-1	NA	NA	TRBJ2-1	TGCAGTGCTCTCCCTCAACTTAACTCCTACAATGAGCAGTTCTTC	CSALPQLNSYNEQFF
TRBV15	NA	TRBD1	TRBJ1-4	TGTGCCACCAGCAGTGGGAACAGGGGAGATTTTGAAAAACTGTTTTTT	CATSSGNRGDFEKLFF
TRBV27	NA	NA	TRBJ1-5	TGTGCCAGCAGTTTATCGTTCAGGAACCCGATTCAGCCCCAGCATTTT	CASSLSFRNPIQPQHF
TRBV11-3	NA	NA	TRBJ1-2	TGTGCCAGCAGCTCAACAGGGATCTATGGCTACACCTTC	CASSSTGIYGYTF
TRBV6-6	few	NA	TRBJ2-3	TGTGCCAGCCCCCTGCGACACTCCAAAATACATACGCAGTATTTT	CASPLRHSKIHTQYF
TRBV6-5	few	NA	TRBJ2-3	TGTGCCAGCAGTTTGGGACTCTCTAGCACAGATACGCAGTATTTT	CASSLGLSSTDTQYF
TRBV27	few	NA	TRBJ1-2	TGTGCCAGCAGTGAAAGAGCAGGGTCGGAAGGCTATGGCTACACCTTC	CASSERAGSEGYGYTF
TRBV19	medium-sized	TRBD1	TRBJ1-5	TGTGCCAGTGAACAGGGGGCCACGGGCAATCAGCCCCAGCATTTT	CASEQGATGNQPQHF
TRBV6-1	NA	TRBD1	TRBJ1-6	TGTGCCAGCAGTGTGCTGGGACAGGTTTTCGTCCTCCCTTCACCCCTCCACTTT	CASSVLGQVFVLPSPLHF
TRBV11-3	few	NA	TRBJ1-2	TGTGCCAGCAGCCAACAGGGTCTTCGTGGCTACACCTTC	CASSQQGLRGYTF
TRBV4-2	NA	TRBD1	TRBJ1-5	TGTGCCAGCAGCCAAGCCACAGGGGGGAATCAGCCCCAGCATTTT	CASSQATGGNQPQHF
TRBV5-4	few	NA	TRBJ1-1	TGTGCCAGCATGCCGAATGGGGGATCTGAAGCTTTCTTT	CASMPNGGSEAFF